The 12 T cell receptor beta chains below all came from one sample that was sequenced in a study of shared clonotypes between healthy human individuals. Using immunoSEQ multiplex PCR, the repertoire was profiled, and TCRdb retains in-frame clones only, with some absent. The sample shows roughly 2.4 million clones, about 94% of them seen only once. Material for sequencing was naive CD4+ T cells sorted from blood. Indicated subset: CD45RA+ positively selected. These receptors all stem from a man aged 18-30 years in good health.

The gene calls are TRBV6-5 and TRBJ1-4; D not resolved. In germline, CDR1 is MNHEY, CDR2 SVGAGI. The CDR3 sequence is 14 residues long. Trimming stripped 6 bases from V and 8 bases from J, with 16 bases between. The CDR3 coding sequence is TGTGCCAGCAGCCAAGGACGAGGCTACGAAAAACTGTTTTTT. Translated: CASSQGRGYEKLFF.

Worth noting for this clone: The sample carries other DNA sequences with the same CDR3. The gene calls are TRBV5-1 and TRBJ2-7; D gene unclear. This CDR3 comprises 12 residues. Per germline, CDR1 SGHRS and CDR2 YFSETQ. The germline V and J ends were trimmed by 2 bases and 5 bases, with 8 bases remaining between them. CDR3 loop: CASSLSSDEQYF. In DNA form, the CDR3 reads TGCGCCAGCAGCTTAAGTTCGGACGAGCAGTACTTC.

The chain employs TRBV29-1 and TRBJ2-7; no clear D. V gave up 7 bases and J gave up 0 bases, with 13 bases separating them. Looked up from germline, CDR1 is SQVTM and CDR2 is ANQGSEA. This CDR3 has 13 residues. CDR3 loop: CSALRLNSYEQYF. The CDR3 DNA is TGCAGCGCTCTCCGGTTGAACTCCTACGAGCAGTACTTC.

The chain joins TRBV5-1 to TRBJ2-1; D is perhaps TRBD2 (5 bases). CDR3 length: 16 amino acids. The germline CDR1 and CDR2 sequences are SGHRS and YFSETQ. The germline V and J ends were trimmed by 4 bases and 0 bases, with 14 bases remaining between them. CDR3 nucleotide sequence: TGCGCCAGCAGCCCTCATGAGGGAAGCTCCTACAATGAGCAGTTCTTC. Translated: CASSPHEGSSYNEQFF.

The V call is TRBV30, the J call TRBJ2-5, with D perhaps matching TRBD1 (7 bases). Germline lookup yields CDR1 GTSNPN and CDR2 SVGIG (reference sequence). Trimming stripped 3 bases from V and 5 bases from J, with 13 bases between. This CDR3 spans 13 amino acids. The CDR3 reads CAWRRAGGETQYF. The DNA of the CDR3 is TGTGCCTGGAGAAGAGCAGGGGGGGAGACCCAGTACTTC.

This clone showed up just a few times. V and J are TRBV5-1 and TRBJ1-2; possibly TRBD1 for D (6 bases). Germline V gene data show CDR1 as SGHRS and CDR2 as YFSETQ. The CDR3 covers 13 residues. V was cut by 1 base and J by 6 bases, with 10 bases left in between. CDR3 DNA: TGCGCCAGCAGCTTGTCCGGGGGCGATGGCTACACCTTC. Amino acids: CASSLSGGDGYTF.

The V gene is TRBV11-2, the J gene TRBJ1-3; 8 positions agree with TRBD1. This CDR3 spans 16 amino acids. Germline V lookup: CDR1 SGHAT, CDR2 FQNNGV. Trimming at V came to 5 bases and at J to 0 bases, leaving 6 bases not matched to a gene. CDR3 bases: TGTGCCAGCAGCGCCCTGGACAGGGTCTCTGGAAACACCATATATTTT. It translates to CASSALDRVSGNTIYF.

The chain recombines TRBV9 with TRBJ2-7; TRBD2 matches at 9 bases. Germline V gives CDR1 SGDLS, CDR2 YYNGEE. The CDR3 extends over 14 amino acids. The J segment lost 7 bases and the V segment lost 0 bases, leaving 5 bases of the junction unmatched. The CDR3 is CASSVVPAGGEQYF. CDR3 DNA sequence: TGTGCCAGCAGCGTAGTGCCCGCGGGGGGGGAGCAGTACTTC.

This chain joins TRBV4-1 and TRBJ2-1; TRBD2 agrees at 10 bases. The CDR3 runs to 18 residues. CDR1 is MGHRA and CDR2 is YSYEKL in the germline V gene. V shed 0 bases, J shed 5 bases, and the junction held 10 bases outside the gene matches. The CDR3 loop reads CASSQDKSGRARDNEQFF. CDR3 coding DNA: TGCGCCAGCAGCCAAGATAAGAGCGGGAGGGCCAGGGACAATGAGCAGTTCTTC.

Of note for this clone: Other DNA sequences in the same sample also yield this CDR3. V usage is TRBV7-2 and J usage is TRBJ2-7, with D perhaps being TRBD1 or TRBD2 (5 bases each). From germline, CDR1 is SGHTA and CDR2 FQGNSA. The CDR3 is 15 amino acids. Trimming removed 0 bases from V and 1 base from J, with 10 bases in between. The CDR3 region is CASSLAGTESYEQYF. CDR3 DNA sequence: TGTGCCAGCAGCTTAGCGGGGACGGAGTCCTACGAGCAGTACTTC.

The chain joins TRBV4-2 to TRBJ1-2; D call uncertain. V was clipped by 0 bases and J by 4 bases, with 15 bases between them. The CDR3 is 16 amino acids. Germline V gene lookup returns CDR1 LGHNA and CDR2 YNFKEQ. The CDR3 sequence is CASSQDARTAIYGYTF. For the CDR3, the DNA is TGTGCCAGCAGCCAAGATGCCCGGACGGCCATCTATGGCTACACCTTC.

The chain combines TRBV29-1 with TRBJ1-5; tentatively, D is TRBD1 (5 bases). The germline CDR1 and CDR2 sequences are SQVTM and ANQGSEA. Trimming removed 5 bases at V and 4 bases at J, with 15 bases between. CDR3 length: 14 residues. CDR3 nucleotide sequence: TGCAGCGTTTGGGGCGGGACGGAGAATCAGCCCCAGCATTTT. Translation: CSVWGGTENQPQHF.